This T cell receptor beta chain was sequenced in a study of vaccination and CD4 T cells after COVID-19. About the study: Convalescent patients were SARS-CoV-2 positive by nasal swab PCR; nine mild, one severe. Convalescent donors: six male, four female; seven Caucasian, two Asian, one multiracial, two Hispanic.

A word on this clonotype: The antigen remains undetermined.

The treatment: roughly 10-day PBMC culture with coronavirus spike peptide pools or control peptides (ViraFEST assay). ViraFEST used peptide pools to expand antigen-specific T cells and subsequently sequenced their TCRs. The CDR3 consists of 14 residues. Germline CDR1 is MNHNS and CDR2 is SASEGT. V lost 10 bases, J lost 2 bases, and 8 bases stayed unmatched. CD4+ T cells that had been cultured provided DNA sequenced with the Oncomine TCR Beta short-read assay. TCRdb re-analysed the PCR reads in MiXCR, keeping a single row per CDR3 protein. This table has about 15,000 distinct CDR3 sequences, about 48% appearing once.

The sequence was collected from a human donor who had recovered from COVID-19. The specimen comprised CD4+ T cells from blood, cultured in vitro, sampled before SARS-CoV-2 vaccination. The chain is built from TRBV6-1 and TRBJ1-2; TRBD1 matches at 9 bases. The CDR3 region is CATTGGGTNYGYTF. The CDR3 DNA reads as TGTGCCACGACAGGGGGGGGGACCAACTATGGCTACACCTTC.